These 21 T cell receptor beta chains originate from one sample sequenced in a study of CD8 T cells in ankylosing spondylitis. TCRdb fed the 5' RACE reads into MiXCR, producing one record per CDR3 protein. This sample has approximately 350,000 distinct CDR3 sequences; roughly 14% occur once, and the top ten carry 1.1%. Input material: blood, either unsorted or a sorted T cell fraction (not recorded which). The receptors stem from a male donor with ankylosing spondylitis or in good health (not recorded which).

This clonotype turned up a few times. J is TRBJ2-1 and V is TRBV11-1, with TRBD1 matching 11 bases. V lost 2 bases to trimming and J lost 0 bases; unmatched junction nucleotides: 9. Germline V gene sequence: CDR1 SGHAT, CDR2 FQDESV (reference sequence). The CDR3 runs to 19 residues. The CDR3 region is CASSLFGQGATSSYNEQFF. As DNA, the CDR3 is TGTGCCAGCAGCTTATTCGGACAGGGGGCGACGAGCTCCTACAATGAGCAGTTCTTC.

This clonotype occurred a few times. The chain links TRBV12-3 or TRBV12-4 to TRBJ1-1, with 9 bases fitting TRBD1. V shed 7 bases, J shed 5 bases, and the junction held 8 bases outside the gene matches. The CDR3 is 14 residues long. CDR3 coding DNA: TGTGCCAGCATTCTAACAGGGGGCGGAACTGAAGCTTTCTTT. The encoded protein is CASILTGGGTEAFF.

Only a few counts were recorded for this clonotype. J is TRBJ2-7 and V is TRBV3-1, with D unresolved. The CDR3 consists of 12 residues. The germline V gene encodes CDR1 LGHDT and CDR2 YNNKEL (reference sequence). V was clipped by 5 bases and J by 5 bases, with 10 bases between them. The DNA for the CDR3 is TGTGCCAGCAGCTTAGCCGTCCACGAGCAGTACTTC. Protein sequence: CASSLAVHEQYF.

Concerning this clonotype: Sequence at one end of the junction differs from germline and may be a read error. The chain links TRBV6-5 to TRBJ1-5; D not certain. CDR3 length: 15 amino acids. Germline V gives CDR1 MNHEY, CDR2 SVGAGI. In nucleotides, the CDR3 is TGTGCCAGCAGTTACTCTCTTGAGGGCAAACAGCCCCAGCATTTT. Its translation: CASSYSLEGKQPQHF.

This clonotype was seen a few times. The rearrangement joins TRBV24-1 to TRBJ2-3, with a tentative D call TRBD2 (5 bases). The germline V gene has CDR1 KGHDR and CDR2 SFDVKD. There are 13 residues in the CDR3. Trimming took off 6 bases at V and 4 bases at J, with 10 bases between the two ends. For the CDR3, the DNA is TGTGCCACCAGTCTTTCCGGGGCAGATACGCAGTATTTT. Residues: CATSLSGADTQYF.

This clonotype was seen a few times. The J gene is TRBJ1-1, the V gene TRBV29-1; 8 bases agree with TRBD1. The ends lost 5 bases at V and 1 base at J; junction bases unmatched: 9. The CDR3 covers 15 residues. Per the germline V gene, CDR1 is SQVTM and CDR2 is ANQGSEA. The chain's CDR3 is CSVLYGQGRNTEAFF. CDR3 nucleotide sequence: TGCAGCGTTCTCTATGGACAGGGTCGGAACACTGAAGCTTTCTTT.

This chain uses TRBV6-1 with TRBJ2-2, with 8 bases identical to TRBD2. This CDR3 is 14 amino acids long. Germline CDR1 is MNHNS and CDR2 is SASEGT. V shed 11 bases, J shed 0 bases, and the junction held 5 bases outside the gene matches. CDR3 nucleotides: TGTGCCTCCGGGGGGGTCTCGAACACCGGGGAGCTGTTTTTT. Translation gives CASGGVSNTGELFF.

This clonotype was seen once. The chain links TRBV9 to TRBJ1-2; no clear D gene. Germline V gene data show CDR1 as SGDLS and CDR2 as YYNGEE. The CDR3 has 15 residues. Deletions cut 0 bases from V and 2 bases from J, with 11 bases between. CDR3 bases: TGTGCCAGCAGCGTAGCTACCAGTTCGAACTATGGCTACACCTTC. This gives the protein CASSVATSSNYGYTF.

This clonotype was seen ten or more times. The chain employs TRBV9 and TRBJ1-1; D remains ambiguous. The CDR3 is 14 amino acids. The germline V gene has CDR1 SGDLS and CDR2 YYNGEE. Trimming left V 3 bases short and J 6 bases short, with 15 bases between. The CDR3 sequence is CASSAESGGAEAFF. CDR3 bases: TGTGCCAGCAGCGCCGAATCTGGTGGGGCTGAAGCTTTCTTT.

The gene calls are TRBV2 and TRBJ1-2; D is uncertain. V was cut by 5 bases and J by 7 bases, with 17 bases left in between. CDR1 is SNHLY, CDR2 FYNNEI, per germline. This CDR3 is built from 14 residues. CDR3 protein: CASSLEALRRGYTF. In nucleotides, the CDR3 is TGTGCCAGCAGTTTGGAGGCACTCCGACGTGGCTACACCTTC.

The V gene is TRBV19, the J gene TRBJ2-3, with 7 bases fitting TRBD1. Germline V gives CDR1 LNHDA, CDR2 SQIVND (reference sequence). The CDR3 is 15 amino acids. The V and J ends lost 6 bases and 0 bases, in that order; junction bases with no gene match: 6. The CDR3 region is CASREAGGSTDTQYF. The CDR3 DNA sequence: TGTGCCAGTAGGGAGGCAGGGGGAAGCACAGATACGCAGTATTTT.

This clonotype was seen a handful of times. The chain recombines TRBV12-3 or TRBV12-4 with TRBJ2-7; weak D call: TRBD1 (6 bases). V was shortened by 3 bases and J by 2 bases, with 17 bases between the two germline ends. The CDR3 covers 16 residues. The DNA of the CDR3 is TGTGCCAGCAGTTTTGACAGGACGGTTGGGACCTACGAGCAGTACTTC. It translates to CASSFDRTVGTYEQYF.

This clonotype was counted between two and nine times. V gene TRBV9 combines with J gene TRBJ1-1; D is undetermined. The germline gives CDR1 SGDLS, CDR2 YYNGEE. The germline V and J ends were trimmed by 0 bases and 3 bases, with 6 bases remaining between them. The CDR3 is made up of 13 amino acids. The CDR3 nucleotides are TGTGCCAGCAGCGTAGGGTTAGACACTGAAGCTTTCTTT. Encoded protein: CASSVGLDTEAFF.

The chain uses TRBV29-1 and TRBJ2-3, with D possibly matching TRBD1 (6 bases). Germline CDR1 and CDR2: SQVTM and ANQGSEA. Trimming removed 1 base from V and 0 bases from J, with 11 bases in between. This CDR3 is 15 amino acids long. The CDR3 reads CSVEGTATSTDTQYF. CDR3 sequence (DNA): TGCAGCGTTGAAGGGACAGCCACTAGCACAGATACGCAGTATTTT.

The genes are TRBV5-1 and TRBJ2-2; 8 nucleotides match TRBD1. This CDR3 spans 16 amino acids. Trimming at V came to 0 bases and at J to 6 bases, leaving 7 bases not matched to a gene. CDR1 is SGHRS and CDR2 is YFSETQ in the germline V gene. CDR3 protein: CASSLVWQGAPGELFF. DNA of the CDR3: TGCGCCAGCAGCTTGGTTTGGCAGGGGGCTCCCGGGGAGCTGTTTTTT.

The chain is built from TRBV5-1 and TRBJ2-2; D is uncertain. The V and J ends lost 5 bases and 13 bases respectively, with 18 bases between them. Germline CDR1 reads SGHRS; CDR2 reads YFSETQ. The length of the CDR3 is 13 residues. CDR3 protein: CASSDPPPPVLFF. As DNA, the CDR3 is TGCGCCAGCAGTGACCCCCCACCACCGGTGCTGTTTTTT.

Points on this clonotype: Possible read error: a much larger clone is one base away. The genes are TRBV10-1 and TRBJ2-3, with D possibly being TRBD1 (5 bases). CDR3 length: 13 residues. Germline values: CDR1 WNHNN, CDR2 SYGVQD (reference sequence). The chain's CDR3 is CASSELGADTKYF. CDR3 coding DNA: TGCGCCAGCAGTGAGCTAGGGGCCGATACGAAGTATTTT.

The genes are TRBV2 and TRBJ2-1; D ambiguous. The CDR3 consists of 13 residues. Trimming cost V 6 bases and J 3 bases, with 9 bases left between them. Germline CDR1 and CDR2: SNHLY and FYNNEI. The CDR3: CASRNTLYNEQFF. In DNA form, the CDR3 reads TGTGCCAGCAGAAACACTCTCTACAATGAGCAGTTCTTC.

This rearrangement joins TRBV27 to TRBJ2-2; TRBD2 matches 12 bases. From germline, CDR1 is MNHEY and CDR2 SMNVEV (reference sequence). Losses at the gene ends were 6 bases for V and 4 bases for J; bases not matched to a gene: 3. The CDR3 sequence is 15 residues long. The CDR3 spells CASSTLAGGTGELFF. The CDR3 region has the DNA TGTGCCAGCAGCACACTAGCGGGGGGCACCGGGGAGCTGTTTTTT.

The CDR3 loop is CASSLGTGGHTDTQYF. In nucleotides, the CDR3 is TGTGCCAGCAGCTTGGGGACAGGGGGCCACACAGATACGCAGTATTTT. V usage is TRBV11-2 and J usage is TRBJ2-3; the match to TRBD1 covers 12 bases. Germline V lookup: CDR1 SGHAT, CDR2 FQNNGV. This CDR3 has 16 residues. J lost 2 bases, V lost 3 bases, and 3 bases had no gene match.

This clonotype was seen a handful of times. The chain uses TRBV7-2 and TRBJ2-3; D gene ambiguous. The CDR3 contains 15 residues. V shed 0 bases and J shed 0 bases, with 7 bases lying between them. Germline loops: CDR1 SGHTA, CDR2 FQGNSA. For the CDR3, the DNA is TGTGCCAGCAGCTTAGCTTCCCGAAGCACAGATACGCAGTATTTT. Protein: CASSLASRSTDTQYF. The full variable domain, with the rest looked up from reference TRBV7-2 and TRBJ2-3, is GAGVSQSPSNKVTEKGKDVELRCDPISGHTALYWYRQSLGQGLEFLIYFQGNSAPDKSGLPSDRFSAERTGGSVSTLTIQRTQQEDSAVYLCASSLASRSTDTQYFGPGTRLTVL.